This passage covers 22 T cell receptor beta chains from one sample sequenced in a study of vaccination and CD4 T cells after COVID-19. Specified treatment: roughly ten-day PBMC culture with coronavirus spike peptide pools or control peptides (ViraFEST assay). The antigens of these receptors remain unknown. The Oncomine TCR Beta short-read assay generated sequence data from the DNA of cultured CD4+ T cells. Each CDR3 protein is one row after TCRdb ran MiXCR on the PCR reads. The table includes under 20,000 distinct CDR3 sequences, around 50% detected once. Sequenced input: cultured CD4+ T cells from blood. These TCRs come from a human donor with COVID-19.

This clonotype was observed a handful of times. This rearrangement joins TRBV6-5 to TRBJ1-1; 12 bases map to TRBD1. This CDR3 is built from 14 residues. From germline, CDR1 is MNHEY and CDR2 SVGAGI. J gave up 11 bases and V 2 bases, and 6 bases lay outside the gene matches. The DNA for the CDR3 is TGTGCCAGCAGTTACGGGGGACAGGGGGCCCGCGCTTTCTTT. This codes for CASSYGGQGARAFF.

This clonotype was counted only a few times. The rearrangement joins TRBV20-1 to TRBJ2-1; D unresolved. The CDR3 runs to 14 residues. Germline V lookup: CDR1 DFQATT, CDR2 SNEGSKA (reference sequence). V gave up 6 bases and J gave up 4 bases, with 16 bases separating them. The CDR3 reads CSAPLILKYNEQFF. The CDR3 DNA reads as TGCAGTGCCCCTCTGATTCTCAAATACAATGAGCAGTTCTTC.

This clonotype has only one observation. The rearrangement uses TRBV6-5 and TRBJ1-1; TRBD1 matches 9 bases. Germline CDR1 and CDR2: MNHEY and SVGAGI. V trimming: 4 bases; J trimming: 11 bases; junction bases outside the gene matches: 11. The CDR3 extends over 14 amino acids. For the CDR3, the DNA is TGTGCCAGCAGTTGGGACAGGGTGCACTTAGGGGCTTTCTTT. The encoded protein is CASSWDRVHLGAFF.

This chain uses TRBV20-1 with TRBJ1-6; 11 bases are shared with TRBD1. Germline CDR1 and CDR2: DFQATT and SNEGSKA (reference sequence). This CDR3 region has 16 residues. J gave up 5 bases and V 5 bases, and 8 bases lay outside the gene matches. The CDR3 is CSAAEWDRGDNSPLHF. The CDR3, as DNA: TGCAGTGCTGCTGAGTGGGACAGGGGGGATAATTCACCCCTCCACTTT.

The rearrangement joins TRBV6-1 to TRBJ2-7; 8 bases match TRBD1. Germline V lookup: CDR1 MNHNS, CDR2 SASEGT. The CDR3 runs to 13 residues. J gave up 5 bases and V 6 bases, and 6 bases lay outside the gene matches. The CDR3 DNA reads TGTGCCAGCAGACACGACAGGGGTCACGAGCAGTACTTC. Protein product: CASRHDRGHEQYF.

A few counts support this clonotype. This rearrangement joins TRBV20-1 to TRBJ1-1; no reliable D call. V gave up 5 bases and J gave up 2 bases, with 15 bases separating them. Germline V gene lookup returns CDR1 DFQATT and CDR2 SNEGSKA (reference sequence). This CDR3 is 14 amino acids long. The CDR3 here is CSAPQSSSNTEAFF. CDR3 nucleotide sequence: TGCAGTGCTCCTCAGTCGAGCTCCAACACTGAAGCTTTCTTT.

V is TRBV6-1 and J is TRBJ2-2; 8 positions agree with TRBD2. Germline lookup yields CDR1 MNHNS and CDR2 SASEGT. The CDR3 covers 17 residues. V was clipped by 9 bases and J by 8 bases; unmatched bases: 20. CDR3 region: CASKNPSIAGWRGELFF. In DNA form, the CDR3 reads TGTGCCAGTAAAAATCCCAGTATAGCGGGGTGGCGAGGGGAGCTGTTTTTT.

This clonotype came up a few times. In nucleotides, the CDR3 is TGTGCCAGCAGCTCAGGACAGGGGAACACCGGGGAGCTGTTTTTT. This gives the protein CASSSGQGNTGELFF. The chain uses TRBV11-3 and TRBJ2-2; TRBD1 matches at 8 bases. Trimming cost V 4 bases and J 1 base; bases outside gene matches: 2. The CDR3 has 15 amino acids. The germline CDR1 and CDR2 sequences are SGHNT and YENEEA.

The sample holds a few counts of this clonotype. The V call is TRBV6-1, the J call TRBJ1-1; D possibly corresponds to TRBD1 (5 bases). CDR1 MNHNS and CDR2 SASEGT come from the germline V gene. This CDR3 region has 12 residues. Between the trimmed V and J ends, which lost 8 bases and 1 base, there was a span of 8 bases. The CDR3 protein is CASPGQNTEAFF. The CDR3 bases are TGTGCCAGCCCAGGACAGAACACTGAAGCTTTCTTT.

This sequence joins TRBV7-8 and TRBJ1-2; D ambiguous. The germline V gene has CDR1 SGHVS and CDR2 FQNEAQ. V gave up 0 bases and J gave up 4 bases, with 3 bases separating them. The CDR3 has 12 amino acids. CDR3 sequence reads: CASSLASYGYTF. The CDR3 coding sequence is TGTGCCAGCAGCTTAGCTTCCTATGGCTACACCTTC. The entire variable domain, with the rest obtained from reference TRBV7-8 and TRBJ1-2, is as follows: GAGVSQSPRYKVAKRGQDVALRCDPISGHVSLFWYQQALGQGPEFLTYFQNEAQLDKSGLPSDRFFAERPEGSVSTLKIQRTQQEDSAVYLCASSLASYGYTFGSGTRLTVV.

CDR3 sequence reads: CASSQDYGQVYGYTF. The CDR3 bases are TGTGCCAGCAGCCAAGATTACGGACAGGTATATGGCTACACCTTC. V usage is TRBV14 and J usage is TRBJ1-2; 7 nucleotides line up with TRBD1. The CDR3 totals 15 residues. V was pared by 0 bases and J by 5 bases, with 6 bases of the junction left unmatched. Germline V gene data show CDR1 as SGHDN and CDR2 as FVKESK.

This clonotype occurred a few times. V gene TRBV15 combines with J gene TRBJ1-5; no firm D call. Trimming left V 5 bases short and J 5 bases short, with 10 bases between. Germline CDR1 and CDR2: LNHNV and YYDKDF (reference sequence). The CDR3 contains 13 residues. CDR3 amino acids: CATSGRTHQPQHF. In nucleotides, the CDR3 is TGTGCCACCAGCGGACGGACTCATCAGCCCCAGCATTTT.

CDR3 bases: TGCAGTGCTAGAGATCCGTGGGGCACAGATACGCAGTATTTT. Amino acids: CSARDPWGTDTQYF. The chain uses TRBV20-1 and TRBJ2-3; no firm D call. This CDR3 is built from 14 residues. V dropped 0 bases and J dropped 1 base, with 8 bases sitting between them. Germline V lookup: CDR1 DFQATT, CDR2 SNEGSKA (reference sequence).

CDR3 bases: TGTGCCAGCAGCCAAGGTTCCAGCAACAATGAGCAGTTCTTC. This codes for CASSQGSSNNEQFF. This sequence joins TRBV14 and TRBJ2-1; D unclear. CDR1 and CDR2 (germline): SGHDN, FVKESK. CDR3 size: 14 residues. Between the trimmed V and J ends, which lost 1 base and 5 bases, there was a span of 9 bases.

The J gene is TRBJ2-1, the V gene TRBV7-8, with 10 bases identical to TRBD2. There are 14 residues in the CDR3. Trimming removed 3 bases from V and 8 bases from J; junction bases left unmatched: 4. CDR1 SGHVS and CDR2 FQNEAQ come from the germline V gene. The CDR3 spells CASSFSGGAHEQFF. The CDR3 DNA reads TGTGCCAGCAGCTTCAGCGGGGGGGCCCATGAGCAGTTCTTC. Complete variable domain (other parts from reference TRBV7-8 and TRBJ2-1): GAGVSQSPRYKVAKRGQDVALRCDPISGHVSLFWYQQALGQGPEFLTYFQNEAQLDKSGLPSDRFFAERPEGSVSTLKIQRTQQEDSAVYLCASSFSGGAHEQFFGPGTRLTVL.

The J gene is TRBJ1-6, the V gene TRBV30; 8 bases align to TRBD1. Germline values: CDR1 GTSNPN, CDR2 SVGIG (reference sequence). This CDR3 comprises 14 residues. J gave up 10 bases and V 2 bases, and 7 bases lay outside the gene matches. The CDR3 is CAWSRNRGISPLHF. CDR3 DNA sequence: TGTGCCTGGAGTCGAAACAGGGGGATATCACCCCTCCACTTT.

The V gene is TRBV28, the J gene TRBJ2-7; maybe TRBD1 (6 bases). Germline lookup yields CDR1 MDHEN and CDR2 SYDVKM. The CDR3 is 14 amino acids. The germline V and J ends were trimmed by 4 bases and 0 bases, with 10 bases remaining between them. The CDR3 nucleotides are TGTGCCAGCAGTTACGGGACATTCTCCTACGAGCAGTACTTC. This encodes CASSYGTFSYEQYF.

This chain connects TRBV6-2 or TRBV6-3 to TRBJ1-5, with D possibly TRBD1 on 5 matching bases. This CDR3 has 16 amino acids. V was shortened by 6 bases and J by 1 base, with 16 bases between the two germline ends. Germline V gene data show CDR1 as MNHEY and CDR2 as SVGEGT. CDR3 in amino acids: CASRSQDGGSNQPQHF. The CDR3 DNA reads TGTGCCAGCAGGTCACAGGATGGGGGGAGCAATCAGCCCCAGCATTTT.

The CDR3 DNA reads as TGTGCCAGCAGCATGAACAGGCTTAGCACAGATACGCAGTATTTT. Translating it yields CASSMNRLSTDTQYF. The rearrangement links TRBV7-3 to TRBJ2-3, with a possible D match to TRBD1 (5 bases). Germline CDR1 reads SGHTA; CDR2 reads FQGTGA. The CDR3 contains 15 residues. V lost 5 bases to trimming and J lost 0 bases, with 12 bases between them.

This clonotype was found a few times. V and J are TRBV19 and TRBJ1-6; no reliable D call. V was shortened by 6 bases and J by 0 bases, with 9 bases between the two germline ends. This CDR3 region has 15 residues. Germline assignment: CDR1 LNHDA and CDR2 SQIVND (reference sequence). The CDR3 DNA is TGTGCCAGTAGCCCGGGCAGCTCCTATAATTCACCCCTCCACTTT. Protein sequence: CASSPGSSYNSPLHF.

This clonotype was detected only a few times. The rearrangement uses TRBV5-4 and TRBJ1-2; D is possibly TRBD1 (6 bases). Trimming stripped 3 bases from V and 4 bases from J, with 19 bases between. The V gene's germline CDR1 is SGHNT and CDR2 YYREEE (reference sequence). The CDR3 loop spans 16 amino acids. CDR3 sequence: CASSSDPSGAVYGYTF. The CDR3 DNA reads as TGTGCCAGCAGCTCCGACCCCTCGGGGGCCGTCTATGGCTACACCTTC.

The chain carries TRBV12-3 or TRBV12-4 and TRBJ1-1, with D perhaps matching TRBD1 (5 bases). The CDR3 sequence is 15 residues long. Trimming pared 7 bases from V and 5 bases from J, leaving 20 bases between. This CDR3 reads CASTMQAGKGTEAFF. The CDR3 coding sequence is TGTGCCAGCACCATGCAGGCAGGGAAGGGGACTGAAGCTTTCTTT.